This entry lists 21 T cell receptor beta chains sequenced from one sample in a study of blood T cell repertoires in COVID-19. Produced via immunoSEQ multiplex PCR; TCRdb's table is partial and in-frame only. The sample carries 450,000 to 500,000 clones, approximately 90% recorded once. Sequenced material: PBMCs or T cells enriched from blood (not recorded which). The receptors come from a woman between 18 and 29 years old who had recovered from COVID-19.

The J gene is TRBJ2-3, the V gene TRBV7-4; D gene uncertain. Germline V gene sequence: CDR1 SGHVT, CDR2 SQSDAQ. This CDR3 region has 17 residues. The V and J ends lost 5 bases and 2 bases respectively, with 20 bases between them. The CDR3 loop is CASSEGLERRNTDTQYF. CDR3 sequence (DNA): TGTGCCAGCAGCGAAGGCCTAGAACGGCGTAACACAGATACGCAGTATTTT.

The V call is TRBV4-1, the J call TRBJ2-7, with TRBD2 matching over 7 bases. J was trimmed by 2 bases and V by 4 bases; bases with no gene match: 11. This CDR3 has 16 amino acids. From germline, CDR1 is MGHRA and CDR2 YSYEKL. CDR3 nucleotides: TGCGCCAGCAGCCCGCGGGGCGGGGGAGACACCTACGAGCAGTACTTC. Translating it yields CASSPRGGGDTYEQYF.

The J gene is TRBJ1-5, the V gene TRBV19; 7 bases fit TRBD1. V gave up 5 bases and J gave up 3 bases; unmatched junction bases: 7. Germline V gives CDR1 LNHDA, CDR2 SQIVND (reference sequence). The CDR3 runs 15 residues. DNA of the CDR3: TGTGCCAGTAGTCAACAGGGGAGATACAATCAGCCCCAGCATTTT. It yields the protein CASSQQGRYNQPQHF.

In its sample, this clone was seen once. The rearrangement links TRBV3-1 (or the pseudogene TRBV3-2) to TRBJ2-1, with no clear D. Deletions cut 0 bases from V and 3 bases from J, with 15 bases between. There are 17 residues in the CDR3. Looked up from germline, CDR1 is LGHDT and CDR2 is YNNKEL (reference sequence). CDR3 nucleotide sequence: TGTGCCAGCAGCCAAGATAATTACCGACACCTCTACAATGAGCAGTTCTTC. This codes for CASSQDNYRHLYNEQFF.

The V gene is TRBV7-2, the J gene TRBJ2-1; tentative D call: TRBD1 (5 bases). Looked up from germline, CDR1 is SGHTA and CDR2 is FQGNSA. CDR3 length equals 12 residues. The ends were cut back, 6 bases at V and 8 bases at J, with 11 bases in the middle. The DNA of the CDR3 is TGTGCCAGCAGTTTCCCCAGGGATGAGCAGTTCTTC. As protein: CASSFPRDEQFF.

In its sample, this clone was seen a few times. V is TRBV14 and J is TRBJ1-4; no definite D call. The CDR3 consists of 12 residues. V lost 0 bases and J lost 10, with 6 bases in between. The germline CDR1 and CDR2 sequences are SGHDN and FVKESK. The CDR3 sequence is CASSQEGGKLFF. In DNA form, the CDR3 reads TGTGCCAGCAGCCAAGAGGGAGGAAAACTGTTTTTT.

This chain joins TRBV3-1 (or the pseudogene TRBV3-2) and TRBJ1-1; D ambiguous. The CDR3 runs to 13 residues. The germline V gene has CDR1 LGHDT and CDR2 YNNKEL (reference sequence). Trimming left V 1 base short and J 5 bases short, with 8 bases between. The DNA of the CDR3 is TGTGCCAGCAGCCAAGGGAGCGGGACTGAAGCTTTCTTT. It translates to CASSQGSGTEAFF.

CDR3 in DNA: TGTGCCAGCAGCCTAACTCCTAGCGTTGTCTACGACCAGTACTTC. Protein product: CASSLTPSVVYDQYF. The chain has TRBV11-2 and TRBJ2-3; D may be TRBD2 (6 bases). The J call is doubtful: the DNA matches TRBJ2-5 better. Germline values: CDR1 SGHAT, CDR2 FQNNGV. CDR3 length: 15 residues.

The chain is built from TRBV5-6 and TRBJ1-5; 9 bases are shared with TRBD1. This CDR3 spans 16 amino acids. Germline values: CDR1 SGHDT, CDR2 YYEEEE. Unmatched junction bases numbered 9, after V lost 3 bases and J lost 5 bases. The CDR3 bases are TGTGCCAGCAGCTCCGGGACAGGGATGGGAGATCAGCCCCAGCATTTT. Translated, it gives CASSSGTGMGDQPQHF.

As concerns this clone: Within the sample, other DNA sequences also encode this same CDR3. The V gene is TRBV5-4, the J gene TRBJ2-2, with unresolved D. The length of the CDR3 is 13 residues. Germline-derived CDR1 and CDR2 are SGHNT and YYREEE (reference sequence). The V and J ends lost 0 bases and 5 bases respectively, with 5 bases between them. CDR3: CASSLGPTGELFF. The DNA for the CDR3 is TGTGCCAGCAGCTTGGGGCCAACCGGGGAGCTGTTTTTT.

The V and J genes are TRBV4-2 and TRBJ2-3; 12 bases align to TRBD2. Germline assignment: CDR1 LGHNA and CDR2 YNFKEQ. V shed 3 bases and J 3 bases; nucleotides not matched to a gene: 10. This CDR3 is 18 amino acids long. The DNA for the CDR3 is TGTGCCAGCAGCCAGTTCCTAGCGGGGGGGCCAAAAACAGATACGCAGTATTTT. Residues: CASSQFLAGGPKTDTQYF.

The rearrangement uses TRBV5-1 and TRBJ1-4; 8 bases fit TRBD1. This CDR3 contains 15 residues. V was pared by 1 base and J by 6 bases, with 5 bases of the junction left unmatched. Germline CDR1 is SGHRS and CDR2 is YFSETQ. The DNA for the CDR3 is TGCGCCAGCAGCTTGTCGAACAGGGGGGATGAAAAACTGTTTTTT. Encoded protein: CASSLSNRGDEKLFF.

This sequence joins TRBV7-9 and TRBJ1-2, with TRBD1 identical over 9 bases. Losses at the gene ends were 4 bases for V and 4 bases for J; bases not matched to a gene: 7. CDR1 SEHNR and CDR2 FQNEAQ come from the germline V gene (reference sequence). The CDR3 consists of 15 residues. CDR3 sequence: CASSSPGQGTYGYTF. Here the CDR3 DNA reads TGTGCCAGCAGCTCCCCGGGACAGGGAACCTATGGCTACACCTTC.

The genes are TRBV2 and TRBJ1-2; TRBD1 matches at 9 bases. Germline V gives CDR1 SNHLY, CDR2 FYNNEI. The CDR3 is 15 amino acids. J gave up 2 bases and V 6 bases, and 7 bases lay outside the gene matches. Written as DNA, the CDR3 is TGTGCCAGCAGCCCACCAGACAGGGGGAACTATGGCTACACCTTC. It translates to CASSPPDRGNYGYTF.

This chain links TRBV28 with TRBJ1-1; maybe TRBD1 (6 bases). The CDR3 totals 15 residues. The germline V gene encodes CDR1 MDHEN and CDR2 SYDVKM. V was trimmed by 6 bases and J by 4 bases, leaving 18 bases between them. The CDR3 DNA is TGTGCCAGCAGCTTTGGAGACAGGCGCCCCACTGAAGCTTTCTTT. It yields the protein CASSFGDRRPTEAFF. The entire variable domain, with the rest obtained from reference TRBV28 and TRBJ1-1, is as follows: DVKVTQSSRYLVKRTGEKVFLECVQDMDHENMFWYRQDPGLGLRLIYFSYDVKMKEKGDIPEGYSVSREKKERFSLILESASTNQTSMYLCASSFGDRRPTEAFFGQGTRLTVV.

The chain recombines TRBV10-3 with TRBJ1-1; 10 bases match TRBD1. Germline assignment: CDR1 ENHRY and CDR2 SYGVKD. The CDR3 contains 14 residues. V was clipped by 10 bases and J by 2 bases; unmatched bases: 7. CDR3 in amino acids: CATKGDRGNTEAFF. For the CDR3, the DNA is TGTGCCACAAAAGGGGACAGGGGAAACACTGAAGCTTTCTTT.

V usage is TRBV5-1 and J usage is TRBJ2-1, with 8 positions matching TRBD2. This CDR3 has 16 amino acids. J gave up 8 bases and V 0 bases, and 10 bases lay outside the gene matches. Germline assignment: CDR1 SGHRS and CDR2 YFSETQ. The CDR3 sequence is CASSLETGGIKHEQFF. In DNA, the CDR3 is TGCGCCAGCAGCTTGGAGACGGGGGGGATCAAGCATGAGCAGTTCTTC. Supplemented by reference TRBV5-1 and TRBJ2-1, the full variable domain reads KAGVTQTPRYLIKTRGQQVTLSCSPISGHRSVSWYQQTPGQGLQFLFEYFSETQRNKGNFPGRFSGRQFSNSRSEMNVSTLELGDSALYLCASSLETGGIKHEQFFGPGTRLTVL.

The chain carries TRBV4-1 and TRBJ1-5; TRBD1 is a possible D gene (5 bases). V lost 0 bases, J lost 11 bases, and 14 bases lay in between. The CDR3 totals 14 residues. From germline, CDR1 is MGHRA and CDR2 YSYEKL. The CDR3 coding sequence is TGCGCCAGCAGCCAAGAATTGGACGGGGGGACCCAGCATTTT. Translated: CASSQELDGGTQHF.

This sequence joins TRBV7-9 and TRBJ2-7; TRBD1 is a possible D gene (6 bases). The V gene's germline CDR1 is SEHNR and CDR2 FQNEAQ (reference sequence). Trimming shortened V by 3 bases and J by 6 bases, and 15 bases separated the two germline ends. This CDR3 has 14 amino acids. The CDR3 reads CASSLGGGSGEQYF. The CDR3 DNA sequence: TGTGCCAGCAGCTTGGGTGGGGGCTCGGGCGAGCAGTACTTC.

V usage is TRBV7-9 and J usage is TRBJ2-1; D is perhaps TRBD1 (5 bases). V lost 4 bases and J 4 bases, leaving 20 bases between the germline ends. CDR3 size: 17 residues. Germline V gene sequence: CDR1 SEHNR, CDR2 FQNEAQ (reference sequence). The chain's CDR3 is CASSSRLKQVKYNEQFF. CDR3 nucleotides: TGTGCCAGCAGCTCCAGGCTGAAACAGGTGAAATACAATGAGCAGTTCTTC.

This clone came up a few times. The V and J genes are TRBV30 and TRBJ1-1, with D unresolved. This CDR3 is built from 11 residues. The germline V and J ends were trimmed by 7 bases and 3 bases, with 9 bases remaining between them. Looked up from germline, CDR1 is GTSNPN and CDR2 is SVGIG (reference sequence). The CDR3 is CALLRDTEAFF. In nucleotides, the CDR3 is TGTGCCTTGCTCCGGGACACTGAAGCTTTCTTT.